This T cell receptor beta chain was recorded in a study of Ad26.COV2.S vaccination and SARS-CoV-2 variants. Findings and limits, study-wide: Total T cell responses, in the TCR breadth and depth analyses, may have been underestimated. Among vaccine recipients, spike-specific TCR breadth exceeded that of placebo recipients. Breadth of non-spike TCRs did not differ between vaccinees and placebo recipients.

Sequencing used immunoSEQ multiplex PCR; TCRdb keeps in-frame clones, though not all of them. This table holds some 340,000 clones, 85% found once. The sample's treatment: over 15 received Ad26.COV2.S at low or high dose, single or two shots; 5 received placebo; per-sample allocation not given. Specimens were obtained on day 63 following the first vaccine or placebo injection. An adult of 18-55 years in Boston served as donor. Trimming took 6 bases from V and 0 from J; bases not matched to a gene: 5. The CDR3 extends over 15 amino acids. The germline CDR1 and CDR2 sequences are ENHRY and SYGVKD. Of note for this clone: What it binds is unknown.

The source of this sequence is a person between 18 and 59 years old who received the Ad26.COV2.S COVID-19 vaccine or a placebo. The material sequenced was peripheral blood, taken in a trial of Ad26.COV2.S vaccine versus placebo. The chain combines TRBV10-3 with TRBJ2-1, with 7 bases that match TRBD2. The CDR3 DNA is TGTGCCATCAGGACCGGACTAGTCTCCTACAATGAGCAGTTCTTC. Its protein is CAIRTGLVSYNEQFF.